This is a list of T cell receptor beta chains from one sample in a study of shared clonotypes between healthy human individuals. Only in-frame clones appear in the TCRdb table, and some are missing; sequencing was by immunoSEQ multiplex PCR. Of millions of clones listed, just over 90% are singletons. Material for sequencing was naive CD8+ T cells from PBMCs. The receptors stem from a man aged 18 to 29 in good health. Some clones in this sample may be carry-over from other donors' samples. Each CDR3 is given with its conserved first and last residue. The D gene is left open where the match is weak. Size values are once, few and many counts, or a class for expanded clones, and some rows have none.

j_call d_call v_call clone_size cdr3_nt cdr3_aa
TRBJ2-7 NA TRBV30 NA TGTGCCTGGTCACTCAGAGGGGCAAACAGGGAGAGGCCGAGCTCCTACGAGCAGTACTTC CAWSLRGANRERPSSYEQYF
TRBJ2-3 TRBD2 TRBV5-1 NA TGCGCCAGCAGCAGAGGGACTAGCGGGGGGCGCACAGATACGCAGTATTTT CASSRGTSGGRTDTQYF
TRBJ1-2 TRBD1 TRBV7-9 NA TGTGCCAGCAGCTTAGCAGGACAGGAGGGCTATGGCTACACCTTC CASSLAGQEGYGYTF
TRBJ2-1 NA TRBV29-1 NA TGCAGCGTTAGACTGACCGGGTTACCCAATGAGCAGTTCTTC CSVRLTGLPNEQFF
TRBJ1-1 TRBD1 TRBV7-6 NA TGTGCCAGCAGCTCCAGGGGGGGCACTGAAGCTTTCTTT CASSSRGGTEAFF
TRBJ2-3 TRBD1 TRBV9 NA TGTGCCAGCAGCCGCGGACAGGGGAGGACAGATACGCAGTATTTT CASSRGQGRTDTQYF
TRBJ2-7 TRBD1 TRBV10-1 NA TGCGCCAGCAGTGAGAGTCCCACAGGGGCCCACGAGCAGTACTTC CASSESPTGAHEQYF
TRBJ2-7 NA TRBV11-3 NA TGTGCCAGCAGTAATCGGGAGCTCGAGCAGTACTTC CASSNRELEQYF
TRBJ2-7 TRBD2 TRBV9 once TGTGCCAGCAGCGTGGGACTAGCGGATTCCTACGAGCAGTACTTC CASSVGLADSYEQYF
TRBJ1-1 NA TRBV4-1 few TGCGCCAGCAGCCGCCTGGGGGGGAACACTGAAGCTTTCTTT CASSRLGGNTEAFF
TRBJ2-5 NA TRBV4-1 NA TGCGCCAGCAGCCAAGTTGGGGGAGAGACCCAGTACTTC CASSQVGGETQYF
TRBJ2-7 NA TRBV15 NA TGTGCCACCGCCGGGGCAGAAGGCGCCTACGAGCAGTACTTC CATAGAEGAYEQYF
TRBJ2-2 TRBD1 TRBV2 NA TGTGCCAGCAGTGACGTAGGGACAGGGGTGGCCGGGGAGCTGTTTTTT CASSDVGTGVAGELFF
TRBJ2-1 NA TRBV6-5 NA TGTGCCAGCAGTTACATGGATGAGCAGTTCTTC CASSYMDEQFF
TRBJ1-3 NA TRBV7-9 NA TGTGCCAGCAGCCCCGCTGGGAACACCATATATTTT CASSPAGNTIYF
TRBJ2-1 NA TRBV7-9 NA TGTGCCAGCAACCCCCAACAGGGCTCGGCGACGAGCAATGAGCAGTTCTTC CASNPQQGSATSNEQFF
TRBJ1-2 NA TRBV13 NA TGTGCCAGCAGCCAGGCCCCCGGGACCGGGTTCTTTGGCTACACCTTC CASSQAPGTGFFGYTF
TRBJ2-5 TRBD2 TRBV29-1 NA TGCAGCGTTGAAGATCGGTTGGGGTCTAGCGGGAGGCACGGGCGAGAGACCCAGTACTTC CSVEDRLGSSGRHGRETQYF
TRBJ2-3 TRBD2 TRBV5-4 NA TGTGCCAGCAGCTTCGATTTAGCGGGAGGGGGCACAGATACGCAGTATTTT CASSFDLAGGGTDTQYF
TRBJ2-4 NA TRBV28 NA TGTGCCAGCAGGGGACGGTCTTTAGCCAAAAACATTCAGTACTTC CASRGRSLAKNIQYF
TRBJ1-2 NA TRBV4-3 NA TGCGCCAGCAGCCAAGATGAGTACGGGATTCTGTATGGCTACACCTTC CASSQDEYGILYGYTF
TRBJ2-1 NA TRBV12-2 NA TGTGCAAGTCGCTTAGCCAAGACTAGCGGGAGAAAGAGGGGTGAGCAGTTCTTC CASRLAKTSGRKRGEQFF
TRBJ1-2 NA TRBV29-1 NA TGCAGCGGCCAGGGGTTTCAGAATGGCTACACCTTC CSGQGFQNGYTF
TRBJ2-5 TRBD1 TRBV9 NA TGTGCCAGCAGCGTAGCTACGAAAGGGGGCGCGGAGACCCAGTACTTC CASSVATKGGAETQYF
TRBJ2-2 NA TRBV9 NA TGTGCCAGCAGAGACCCGAACACCGGGGAGCTGTTTTTT CASRDPNTGELFF
TRBJ1-1 NA TRBV6-1 NA TGTGCCAGCAGTGAGGGACCGCCGAACACTGAAGCTTTCTTT CASSEGPPNTEAFF
TRBJ1-1 TRBD1 TRBV29-1 NA TGCAGCGTTGAAGATTTCGCAGGGGGTCTTAAACACTCTGAAGCTTTCTTT CSVEDFAGGLKHSEAFF
TRBJ2-1 NA TRBV9 NA TGTGCCAGCAGCGCTCGGGGGGTAGGGACACGAGAGCAGTTCTTC CASSARGVGTREQFF
TRBJ1-1 NA TRBV5-6 NA TGTGCCAGCAGCTTGACGGGGAACACTGAAGCTTTCTTT CASSLTGNTEAFF
TRBJ1-1 NA TRBV7-9 once TGTGCCAGCAGCGGGCCCGGGGGGCGTAGGATGAACACTGAAGCTTTCTTT CASSGPGGRRMNTEAFF
TRBJ1-3 NA TRBV7-8 NA TGTGCCAGCAGCTTAGAGGTCTTGTACAGGGAGGAAGGAAACACCATATATTTT CASSLEVLYREEGNTIYF
TRBJ2-7 NA TRBV29-1 NA TGCAGCGTTGGCCGGACAGCGGACCTCGTCCACGAGCAGTACTTC CSVGRTADLVHEQYF
TRBJ1-1 NA TRBV18 NA TGTGCCAGCTCACCATTAGTCGGGACCCGATCCCTTTTTAGCACTGAAGCTTTCTTT CASSPLVGTRSLFSTEAFF
TRBJ2-7 NA TRBV30 NA TGTGCCTGGAGTGTAATGGGTGACGACGAGCAGTACTTC CAWSVMGDDEQYF
TRBJ2-6 NA TRBV25-1 NA TGTGCCAACAGGGGGGGACGAGACTCTGGGGCCAACGTCCTGACTTTC CANRGGRDSGANVLTF
TRBJ2-3 NA TRBV11-2 NA TGTGCCAGCAGCGCCAGGGTAGATACGCAGTATTTT CASSARVDTQYF
TRBJ1-2 NA TRBV18 NA TGTGCCAGCTCACCACCTCCAGGTACCAGTTATGGCTACACCTTC CASSPPPGTSYGYTF
TRBJ2-7 NA TRBV9 once TGTGCCAGCAGCGTTAAAGGGGACTTGTTTGAGGAGCAGTACTTC CASSVKGDLFEEQYF
TRBJ1-3 NA TRBV12-2 once TGTGCAAGTCGCTTAGCCGGCCTTAGGAACACCATATATTTT CASRLAGLRNTIYF
TRBJ2-7 NA TRBV7-9 NA TGTGCCAGCAGCTCGGGGACGTACGAGCAGTACTTC CASSSGTYEQYF
TRBJ2-5 NA TRBV11-3 NA TGTGCCAGCAGCTTAGGAGGGGAACACCAAGAGACCCAGTACTTC CASSLGGEHQETQYF
TRBJ2-1 NA TRBV7-8 NA TGTGCCAGCAGCTTAGATGTTTACGGGAGTGACGGTGTGAATGAGCAGTTCTTC CASSLDVYGSDGVNEQFF
TRBJ1-2 NA TRBV19 NA TGTGCCAGTAATGATGCCAGGGTCTATCCTTATGGCTACACCTTC CASNDARVYPYGYTF
TRBJ1-2 NA TRBV11-1 NA TGTGCCAGCAGCTTCGGGTTGGAGGGCTACACCTTC CASSFGLEGYTF